The entry that follows covers one T cell receptor (beta chain) sequence. Its antigen is still unknown. The sample belongs to a study of T cell repertoires in cytomegalovirus infection. Study context: A matching HLA type, together with CMV infection, was signaled by public TCR beta signatures.

Study-wide findings and caveats: In two of eight donors, the top clonotype was HLA-C-restricted CMV-specific. Adding up the frequency of public TCR beta families identified people who carried CMV plus the relevant HLA.

TCRdb analysed the reads with MiXCR anew, one entry per CDR3 protein. The table lists some 300,000 distinct CDR3 sequences, roughly a sixth of them singletons, with 12% in the top ten. Deletions cut 6 bases from V and 5 bases from J, with 17 bases between. The CDR3 is 14 amino acids. Germline V gene data show CDR1 as SGHKS and CDR2 as YYEKEE (reference sequence). The origin of this receptor is a human donor in good health (CMV status not recorded). Some clones in this sample may be carry-over from other donors' samples. The sequenced material came from PBMCs. The genes are TRBV5-5 and TRBJ1-1; tentative D call: TRBD1 (6 bases). CDR3 loop: CASNMGAGKTEAFF. CDR3 coding DNA: TGTGCCAGCAACATGGGGGCAGGAAAGACTGAAGCTTTCTTT.